In this sample, the clone carrying this T cell receptor (beta chain) turned up a few times. Clones were sequenced by immunoSEQ multiplex PCR, and TCRdb holds only the in-frame ones, with some missing. This repertoire shows some 70,000 clones, 88% found once; its top ten account for under 1.1%. These data originate in a study of OX40 agonist ivuxolimab in advanced cancers. Sampling of blood occurred at baseline, cycle 4 day 1, and cycle 7 day 1. The receptor's source is an adult with an advanced solid tumor such as melanoma, head and neck, liver or kidney cancer. The sample in question was CD4+ or CD8+ T cells sorted from blood, obtained in a trial of the OX40 agonist ivuxolimab.

The CDR3 is CASSSTSFSEQFF. The DNA of the CDR3 is TGTGCCAGCAGTTCTACTAGCTTCAGCGAGCAGTTCTTC. The chain employs TRBV6-5 and TRBJ2-1; D may be TRBD2 (6 bases). With 4 bases removed from V and 10 bases from J, the gap between germline ends came to 14 bases. Germline assignment: CDR1 MNHEY and CDR2 SVGAGI. The CDR3 extends over 13 amino acids.